Below are 9 T cell receptor beta chains sequenced from a single sample in a study of shared clonotypes between healthy human individuals (TCRdb year 2020). The protocol used for the library was the immunoSEQ multiplex PCR assay. TCRdb holds this immuneACCESS table with in-frame rearrangements only. Some clones are missing; in checked studies, unresolved V genes explain under half, and the rest has no known cause. For this sample the table gives roughly 2 million clones, of which more than 90% were detected only once. The top ten clonotypes cover roughly 0.13% of the sample. The source material was naive CD4+ T cells sorted from blood. According to the study, the label for this sample's cell subset or site signals: CD45RA+ positively selected. These receptors all stem from a man aged 18 to 35 in good health.

This clone was seen a handful of times. Other DNA sequences within the sample encode an identical CDR3. CDR3 loop: CASSGQLNTEAFF. Here the CDR3 DNA reads TGTGCCAGCAGTGGACAGTTGAACACTGAAGCTTTCTTT. The chain combines TRBV2 with TRBJ1-1, with a possible D match to TRBD1 (5 bases). V lost 4 bases, J lost 0 bases, and 6 bases lay in between. In germline, CDR1 is SNHLY, CDR2 FYNNEI. The CDR3 has 13 amino acids.

The CDR3 nucleotides are TGTGCCAGCAGTTACCGGGACAGATTTAAGACTGAAGCTTTCTTT. Its protein is CASSYRDRFKTEAFF. V is TRBV6-5 and J is TRBJ1-1, with 7 bases identical to TRBD1. The CDR3 sequence is 15 residues long. J was trimmed by 5 bases and V by 2 bases; bases with no gene match: 8. CDR1 is MNHEY and CDR2 is SVGAGI in the germline V gene.

The rearrangement joins TRBV7-8 to TRBJ1-3; D uncertain. This CDR3 comprises 15 residues. CDR1 is SGHVS, CDR2 FQNEAQ, per germline. Trimming removed 1 base from V and 0 bases from J, with 7 bases in between. The CDR3 loop reads CASSLDRASGNTIYF. The CDR3 DNA sequence: TGTGCCAGCAGCTTAGACAGAGCCTCTGGAAACACCATATATTTT.

The rearrangement uses TRBV7-2 and TRBJ2-1; 9 nucleotides agree with TRBD2. The V gene end was trimmed by 6 bases and the J gene end by 4 bases; junction bases not matched to a gene: 7. This CDR3 contains 15 residues. CDR1 and CDR2 (germline): SGHTA, FQGNSA. In DNA form, the CDR3 reads TGTGCCAGCAGTATAGCGGGAGAGCAGTACAATGAGCAGTTCTTC. Its translation: CASSIAGEQYNEQFF. The full variable domain, rest sourced from reference TRBV7-2 and TRBJ2-1, is GAGVSQSPSNKVTEKGKDVELRCDPISGHTALYWYRQSLGQGLEFLIYFQGNSAPDKSGLPSDRFSAERTGGSVSTLTIQRTQQEDSAVYLCASSIAGEQYNEQFFGPGTRLTVL.

This rearrangement joins TRBV6-5 to TRBJ2-1, with D possibly TRBD2 on 6 matching bases. The V end lost 8 bases, the J end lost 7 bases, and 15 bases lay between the germline ends. The CDR3 is 13 residues long. The germline V gene encodes CDR1 MNHEY and CDR2 SVGAGI. In nucleotides, the CDR3 is TGTGCCAGCTCCCGGAGGGCAAGGAATGAGCAGTTCTTC. Translating gives CASSRRARNEQFF.

The chain couples TRBV7-2 to TRBJ2-1, with D possibly matching TRBD1 (5 bases). This CDR3 spans 13 amino acids. CDR1 and CDR2 (germline): SGHTA, FQGNSA. V gave up 2 bases and J gave up 12 bases, with 14 bases separating them. The CDR3 protein is CASSLRIGVGQFF. The CDR3 nucleotides are TGTGCCAGCAGCTTACGCATAGGGGTCGGGCAGTTCTTC.

The chain joins TRBV11-2 to TRBJ2-7; 8 nucleotides agree with TRBD1. V lost 5 bases to trimming and J lost 6 bases; unmatched junction nucleotides: 3. There are 12 residues in the CDR3. Per germline, CDR1 SGHAT and CDR2 FQNNGV. As DNA, the CDR3 is TGTGCCAGCAGCCCTGACAGGGGCGAGCAGTACTTC. The encoded protein is CASSPDRGEQYF.

CDR3 in amino acids: CASSGYREGETFF. The CDR3 DNA sequence: TGTGCCAGCAGCGGATACAGGGAAGGGGAAACTTTCTTT. This sequence joins TRBV9 and TRBJ1-1, with D tentatively TRBD1 (6 bases). The V and J ends lost 3 bases and 12 bases respectively, with 18 bases between them. The CDR3 loop spans 13 amino acids. CDR1 and CDR2 from the germline V gene are SGDLS and YYNGEE.

V usage is TRBV10-3 and J usage is TRBJ2-3; D is uncertain. The V gene lost 0 bases and the J gene lost 1 base, with 8 bases spanning the gap. CDR3 length equals 15 residues. The germline V gene has CDR1 ENHRY and CDR2 SYGVKD. The CDR3 DNA follows: TGTGCCATCAGTGAGTCATCAACCCGCACAGATACGCAGTATTTT. This codes for CAISESSTRTDTQYF.